This paragraph reports one T cell receptor beta chain. The data stem from a study of blood T cell repertoires in COVID-19. Study details: Donors in the United States, Italy and Spain gave samples during acute or convalescent COVID-19.

Germline V CDR1 and CDR2: MDHEN, SYDVKM. V lost 5 bases to trimming and J lost 6 bases, with 16 bases between them. The CDR3 sequence is 15 residues long. Participants in the exposed group had met a COVID-19 case in the 2 weeks before joining the study. As originally analysed: Reference gene primer amplification yielded estimated nucleated cell counts. Assay: immunoSEQ multiplex PCR; the TCRdb copy retains only in-frame clones and omits some. V, J and clone size are taken as reported in that table, and D and trimming were inferred from the DNA itself. The top ten clones hold 3.5% to 5% of a sample with fewer than 400,000 clones, more than 85% of them seen once.

The TCR sequence derives from a woman aged 30 to 39 who had been exposed to COVID-19. Sequenced input: PBMCs or T cells enriched from blood (not recorded which). This sequence joins TRBV28 and TRBJ2-2; D might be TRBD1 (5 bases). The CDR3 nucleotides are TGTGCCAGCAGTCGGACCCCGTGGGGCGCCGGGGAGCTGTTTTTT. Protein: CASSRTPWGAGELFF.